The rows below give T cell receptor beta chains drawn from one sample of a study of T-cell reconstitution after alpha-beta-depleted transplantation in children. TCRdb re-called the PCR reads with MiXCR, one entry per CDR3 protein. The data hold approximately 15,000 distinct CDR3 sequences, with just over 5% observed a single time. The material was PBMCs, obtained before TCRalphabeta/CD19-depleted stem cell transplant. The receptors come from a boy younger than 18 with acute lymphoblastic leukemia, due to receive a stem cell transplant. Both conserved end residues are part of each CDR3. A D gene is named only where the DNA matches it firmly. Part of the rows lack a size; the others show once, few, many or a class for expanded clones.

CDR3 protein: CASSRTGVQETQYF
CDR3 DNA: TGTGCCAGCAGTCGTACAGGGGTCCAAGAGACCCAGTACTTC
clone size: many
J gene: TRBJ2-5
D gene: TRBD1
V gene: TRBV7-2

CDR3 protein: CSVRKGVSYEQYF
CDR3 DNA: TGCAGCGTCCGGAAGGGCGTATCCTACGAGCAGTACTTC
clone size: many
J gene: TRBJ2-7
D gene: -
V gene: TRBV29-1

CDR3 protein: CSASEGLETQYF
CDR3 DNA: TGCAGTGCTAGTGAGGGGCTAGAGACCCAGTACTTC
clone size: many
J gene: TRBJ2-5
D gene: -
V gene: TRBV20-1

CDR3 protein: CASSQPNIDILTSYGYTF
CDR3 DNA: TGCGCCAGCAGTCAACCGAACATCGACATTCTAACTTCCTATGGCTACACCTTC
clone size: many
J gene: TRBJ1-2
D gene: -
V gene: TRBV23-1

CDR3 protein: CSVEGQLDSYNEQFF
CDR3 DNA: TGCAGCGTTGAGGGACAGTTAGACTCCTACAATGAGCAGTTCTTC
clone size: many
J gene: TRBJ2-1
D gene: TRBD1
V gene: TRBV29-1

CDR3 protein: CASSVEGGGTEDGYTF
CDR3 DNA: TGTGCCAGCAGCGTAGAGGGAGGCGGGACAGAAGATGGCTACACCTTC
clone size: many
J gene: TRBJ1-2
D gene: TRBD1
V gene: TRBV9

CDR3 protein: CASSLRQGAANEKLFF
CDR3 DNA: TGTGCCAGCAGCCTGAGACAGGGGGCAGCTAATGAAAAACTGTTTTTT
clone size: medium-sized
J gene: TRBJ1-4
D gene: TRBD1
V gene: TRBV9

CDR3 protein: CASSVWSSGGAGAGELFF
CDR3 DNA: TGTGCCAGCAGCGTATGGTCTAGCGGGGGGGCTGGGGCCGGGGAGCTGTTTTTT
clone size: many
J gene: TRBJ2-2
D gene: TRBD2
V gene: TRBV9

CDR3 protein: CASRQLEHTGELFF
CDR3 DNA: TGTGCCAGCCGCCAACTAGAACACACCGGGGAGCTGTTTTTT
clone size: many
J gene: TRBJ2-2
D gene: -
V gene: TRBV16

CDR3 protein: CAIRMTSGSYEQYF
CDR3 DNA: TGTGCCATCAGGATGACTAGCGGGAGTTACGAGCAGTACTTC
clone size: many
J gene: TRBJ2-7
D gene: TRBD2
V gene: TRBV10-3

CDR3 protein: CASSLGDVSNQPQHF
CDR3 DNA: TGTGCCAGCAGCTTAGGGGACGTTAGCAATCAGCCCCAGCATTTT
clone size: many
J gene: TRBJ1-5
D gene: -
V gene: TRBV7-2

CDR3 protein: CASSSPGSAFTEAFF
CDR3 DNA: TGTGCCAGCAGTTCCCCAGGGTCGGCGTTCACTGAAGCTTTCTTT
clone size: many
J gene: TRBJ1-1
D gene: -
V gene: TRBV6-5

CDR3 protein: CALLRDQGRLYNSPLHF
CDR3 DNA: TGCGCCCTCCTCCGGGACCAGGGTCGACTTTATAATTCACCCCTCCACTTT
clone size: -
J gene: TRBJ1-6
D gene: -
V gene: TRBV5-1

CDR3 protein: CASSLSGSSYNEQFF
CDR3 DNA: TGCGCCAGCAGCCTTAGCGGAAGCTCCTACAATGAGCAGTTCTTC
clone size: many
J gene: TRBJ2-1
D gene: -
V gene: TRBV5-1

CDR3 protein: CASRKNYEQYF
CDR3 DNA: TGTGCCAGCAGGAAGAACTACGAGCAGTACTTC
clone size: medium-sized
J gene: TRBJ2-7
D gene: -
V gene: TRBV27

CDR3 protein: CASSPRTGGRANTEAFF
CDR3 DNA: TGTGCCAGTAGTCCCAGGACAGGGGGCAGGGCGAACACTGAAGCTTTCTTT
clone size: many
J gene: TRBJ1-1
D gene: TRBD1
V gene: TRBV19

CDR3 protein: CSARETLRGEKLFF
CDR3 DNA: TGCAGTGCTAGAGAAACCCTCAGGGGTGAAAAACTGTTTTTT
clone size: many
J gene: TRBJ1-4
D gene: -
V gene: TRBV20-1

CDR3 protein: CSADRVTEAFF
CDR3 DNA: TGCAGCGCCGACAGGGTCACTGAAGCTTTCTTT
clone size: many
J gene: TRBJ1-1
D gene: TRBD1
V gene: TRBV29-1

CDR3 protein: CASSLGLAGGMADTQYF
CDR3 DNA: TGTGCCAGCAGCTTAGGACTAGCGGGAGGGATGGCAGATACGCAGTATTTT
clone size: many
J gene: TRBJ2-3
D gene: TRBD2
V gene: TRBV7-2

CDR3 protein: CATSRDGPEVETQYF
CDR3 DNA: TGTGCCACCAGCAGAGATGGGCCCGAAGTAGAGACCCAGTACTTC
clone size: many
J gene: TRBJ2-5
D gene: -
V gene: TRBV15

CDR3 protein: CASSLGHGLGEQYF
CDR3 DNA: TGCGCCAGCAGCTTAGGACACGGGCTCGGCGAGCAGTACTTC
clone size: many
J gene: TRBJ2-7
D gene: -
V gene: TRBV5-1

CDR3 protein: CASSWFSSGANVLTF
CDR3 DNA: TGTGCCAGCAGCTGGTTTTCCTCTGGGGCCAACGTCCTGACTTTC
clone size: -
J gene: TRBJ2-6
D gene: -
V gene: TRBV7-3

CDR3 protein: CASSSLPVAGRHTDTQYF
CDR3 DNA: TGTGCCAGCAGTTCATTACCTGTAGCGGGGCGACACACAGATACGCAGTATTTT
clone size: many
J gene: TRBJ2-3
D gene: TRBD2
V gene: TRBV28

CDR3 protein: CASSLILAGEQFF
CDR3 DNA: TGTGCCAGCAGTCTTATACTAGCAGGTGAGCAGTTCTTC
clone size: many
J gene: TRBJ2-1
D gene: -
V gene: TRBV11-2

CDR3 protein: CASSHTGQGLNNEQFF
CDR3 DNA: TGCGCCAGCAGCCATACGGGACAGGGGTTAAACAATGAGCAGTTCTTC
clone size: many
J gene: TRBJ2-1
D gene: TRBD1
V gene: TRBV4-3

CDR3 protein: CSARNSGSYEQYF
CDR3 DNA: TGCAGTGCTAGAAACAGCGGGTCCTACGAGCAGTACTTC
clone size: medium-sized
J gene: TRBJ2-7
D gene: -
V gene: TRBV20-1

CDR3 protein: CASSPQEGFYGYTF
CDR3 DNA: TGCGCCAGCAGCCCCCAGGAGGGATTCTATGGCTACACCTTC
clone size: many
J gene: TRBJ1-2
D gene: -
V gene: TRBV5-1

CDR3 protein: CASSLVGFSNQPQHF
CDR3 DNA: TGTGCCAGCAGTTTGGTGGGTTTTAGCAATCAGCCCCAGCATTTT
clone size: medium-sized
J gene: TRBJ1-5
D gene: -
V gene: TRBV12-3/TRBV12-4

CDR3 protein: CASSSTGRSYNEQFF
CDR3 DNA: TGTGCCAGCAGTTCAACAGGCCGCTCCTACAATGAGCAGTTCTTC
clone size: many
J gene: TRBJ2-1
D gene: -
V gene: TRBV12-3/TRBV12-4

CDR3 protein: CASHPSLADTDTQYF
CDR3 DNA: TGTGCCAGCCATCCTAGTCTGGCCGACACAGATACGCAGTATTTT
clone size: many
J gene: TRBJ2-3
D gene: -
V gene: TRBV7-9

CDR3 protein: CASSLAGRGSEAFF
CDR3 DNA: TGTGCCAGCAGCTTAGCAGGGAGGGGGTCCGAAGCTTTCTTT
clone size: -
J gene: TRBJ1-1
D gene: -
V gene: TRBV7-9

CDR3 protein: CASSFQPGLATVEQFF
CDR3 DNA: TGTGCCAGCAGCTTTCAGCCGGGACTAGCGACGGTTGAGCAGTTCTTC
clone size: many
J gene: TRBJ2-1
D gene: TRBD2
V gene: TRBV7-9

CDR3 protein: CASSVGGATEAFF
CDR3 DNA: TGTGCCAGCTCCGTAGGGGGCGCGACTGAAGCTTTCTTT
clone size: many
J gene: TRBJ1-1
D gene: TRBD1
V gene: TRBV13

CDR3 protein: CASMIRGVSSGNTIYF
CDR3 DNA: TGTGCCAGCATGATTCGGGGGGTGAGCTCTGGAAACACCATATATTTT
clone size: many
J gene: TRBJ1-3
D gene: -
V gene: TRBV28

CDR3 protein: CASSSDRAKGEQFF
CDR3 DNA: TGCGCCAGCAGCTCGGACAGGGCGAAGGGTGAGCAGTTCTTC
clone size: many
J gene: TRBJ2-1
D gene: TRBD1
V gene: TRBV5-1

CDR3 protein: CASSSGLVDTGELFF
CDR3 DNA: TGTGCCAGCAGCTCGGGACTAGTAGACACCGGGGAGCTGTTTTTT
clone size: many
J gene: TRBJ2-2
D gene: TRBD2
V gene: TRBV7-6

CDR3 protein: CASSLAGTGNGYTF
CDR3 DNA: TGTGCCAGCAGCTTAGCCGGGACAGGGAACGGCTACACCTTC
clone size: many
J gene: TRBJ1-2
D gene: TRBD1
V gene: TRBV7-9

CDR3 protein: CASSPADTGPYEQYF
CDR3 DNA: TGTGCCAGCTCACCGGCGGACACAGGGCCCTACGAGCAGTACTTC
clone size: once
J gene: TRBJ2-7
D gene: -
V gene: TRBV18

CDR3 protein: CASTLSGRINSPLHF
CDR3 DNA: TGTGCCAGCACCCTGTCGGGACGGATAAATTCACCCCTCCACTTT
clone size: many
J gene: TRBJ1-6
D gene: -
V gene: TRBV6-6

CDR3 protein: CASSGLNTEAFF
CDR3 DNA: TGTGCCAGCAGCGGGTTGAACACTGAAGCTTTCTTT
clone size: many
J gene: TRBJ1-1
D gene: -
V gene: TRBV3-1

CDR3 protein: CASSVGTYTEAFF
CDR3 DNA: TGTGCCAGCAGCGTTGGAACGTACACTGAAGCTTTCTTT
clone size: medium-sized
J gene: TRBJ1-1
D gene: -
V gene: TRBV9

CDR3 protein: CASRPMGIYGYTF
CDR3 DNA: TGTGCCAGCAGGCCGATGGGAATCTATGGCTACACCTTC
clone size: many
J gene: TRBJ1-2
D gene: -
V gene: TRBV6-5

CDR3 protein: CASSLDRATALSYEQYF
CDR3 DNA: TGTGCCAGCAGCTTAGATCGGGCTACCGCTCTATCCTACGAGCAGTACTTC
clone size: many
J gene: TRBJ2-7
D gene: -
V gene: TRBV11-2